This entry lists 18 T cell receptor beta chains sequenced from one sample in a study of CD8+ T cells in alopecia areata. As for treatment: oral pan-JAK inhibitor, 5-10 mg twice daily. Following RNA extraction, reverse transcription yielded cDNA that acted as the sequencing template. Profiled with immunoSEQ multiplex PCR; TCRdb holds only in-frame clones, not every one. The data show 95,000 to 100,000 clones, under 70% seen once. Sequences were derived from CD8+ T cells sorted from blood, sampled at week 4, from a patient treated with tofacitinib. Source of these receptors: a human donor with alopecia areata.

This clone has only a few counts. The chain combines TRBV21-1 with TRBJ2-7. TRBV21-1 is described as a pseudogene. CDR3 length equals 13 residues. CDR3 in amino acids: CASGRVPGGEQYF. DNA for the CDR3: TGTGCCAGCGGTAGGGTTCCCGGTGGCGAGCAGTACTTC.

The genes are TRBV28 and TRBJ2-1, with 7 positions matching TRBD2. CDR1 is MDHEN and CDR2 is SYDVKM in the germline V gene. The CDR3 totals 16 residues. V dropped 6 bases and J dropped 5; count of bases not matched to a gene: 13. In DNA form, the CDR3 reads TGTGCCAGCAGCCCGCTCTGGAGGGAGGGGAACAATGAGCAGTTCTTC. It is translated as CASSPLWREGNNEQFF.

In nucleotides, the CDR3 is TGCAGCGGACAAAACACCGGGGAGCTGTTTTTT. Its translation: CSGQNTGELFF. V is TRBV29-1 and J is TRBJ2-2; D uncertain. V dropped 7 bases and J dropped 2 bases, with 5 bases sitting between them. The germline gives CDR1 SQVTM, CDR2 ANQGSEA. The CDR3 sequence is 11 residues long.

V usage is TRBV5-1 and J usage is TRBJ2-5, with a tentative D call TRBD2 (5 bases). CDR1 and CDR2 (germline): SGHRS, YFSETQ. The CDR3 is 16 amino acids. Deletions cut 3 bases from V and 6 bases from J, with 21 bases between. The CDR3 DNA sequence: TGCGCCAGCAGCTCCGACTATCAAAAGATGGTACAGACCCAGTACTTC. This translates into CASSSDYQKMVQTQYF.

The CDR3 spells CASRIQGSGTEAFF. The CDR3 nucleotides are TGCGCCAGCAGGATACAGGGAAGTGGCACTGAAGCTTTCTTT. This sequence joins TRBV5-1 and TRBJ1-1; D may be TRBD1 (6 bases). Trimming took off 5 bases at V and 4 bases at J, with 15 bases between the two ends. The CDR3 sequence is 14 residues long. The germline V gene encodes CDR1 SGHRS and CDR2 YFSETQ.

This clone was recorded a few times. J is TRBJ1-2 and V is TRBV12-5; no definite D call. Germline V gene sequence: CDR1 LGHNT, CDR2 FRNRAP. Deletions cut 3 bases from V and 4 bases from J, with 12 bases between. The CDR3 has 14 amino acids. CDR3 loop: CASGFIGSGYGYTF. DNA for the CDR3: TGTGCTAGTGGTTTTATCGGCAGTGGCTATGGCTACACCTTC.

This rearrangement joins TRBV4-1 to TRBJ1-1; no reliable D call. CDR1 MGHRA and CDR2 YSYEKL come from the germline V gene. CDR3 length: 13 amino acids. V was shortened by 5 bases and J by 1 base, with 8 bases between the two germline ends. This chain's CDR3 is CASSFWRNTEAFF. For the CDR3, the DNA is TGCGCCAGCAGCTTTTGGAGGAACACTGAAGCTTTCTTT.

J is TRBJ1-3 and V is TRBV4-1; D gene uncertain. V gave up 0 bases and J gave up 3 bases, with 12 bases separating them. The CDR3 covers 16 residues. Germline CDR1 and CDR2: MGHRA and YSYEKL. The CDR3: CASSQEWRGIGNTIYF. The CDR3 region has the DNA TGCGCCAGCAGCCAAGAATGGCGAGGGATTGGAAACACCATATATTTT.

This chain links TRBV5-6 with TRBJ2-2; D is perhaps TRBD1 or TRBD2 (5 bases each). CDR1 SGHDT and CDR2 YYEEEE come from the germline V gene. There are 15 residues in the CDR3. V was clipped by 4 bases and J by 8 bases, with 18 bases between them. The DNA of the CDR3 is TGTGCCAGCAGCCAAGTCTTCGGGGCCCGTGGGGAGCTGTTTTTT. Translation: CASSQVFGARGELFF.

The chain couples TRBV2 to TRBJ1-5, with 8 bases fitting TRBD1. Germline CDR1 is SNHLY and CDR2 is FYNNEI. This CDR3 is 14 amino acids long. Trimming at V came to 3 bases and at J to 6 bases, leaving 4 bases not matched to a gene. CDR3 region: CASSDGTGRQPQHF. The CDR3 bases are TGTGCCAGCAGTGACGGGACAGGTCGTCAGCCCCAGCATTTT.

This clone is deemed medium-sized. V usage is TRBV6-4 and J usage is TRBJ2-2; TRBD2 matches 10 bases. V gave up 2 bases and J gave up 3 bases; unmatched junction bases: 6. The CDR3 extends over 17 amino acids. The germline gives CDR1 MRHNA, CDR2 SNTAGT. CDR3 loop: CASSDLQREGHTGELFF. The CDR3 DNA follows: TGTGCCAGCAGTGACCTCCAGCGGGAGGGCCACACCGGGGAGCTGTTTTTT.

CDR3 residues: CASSPDWLREQFF. CDR3 bases: TGCGCCAGCAGCCCGGACTGGTTACGGGAGCAGTTCTTC. The V gene is TRBV5-1, the J gene TRBJ2-1, with D tentatively TRBD2 (5 bases). The CDR3 has 13 residues. CDR1 is SGHRS, CDR2 YFSETQ, per germline. The V gene lost 4 bases and the J gene lost 10 bases, with 15 bases spanning the gap.

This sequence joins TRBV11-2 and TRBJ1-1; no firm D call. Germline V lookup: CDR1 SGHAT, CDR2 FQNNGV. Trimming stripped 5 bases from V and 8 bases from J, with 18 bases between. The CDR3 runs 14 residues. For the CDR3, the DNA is TGTGCCAGCAGCCTGACATTCCGGGCAAAGGAAGCTTTCTTT. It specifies CASSLTFRAKEAFF.

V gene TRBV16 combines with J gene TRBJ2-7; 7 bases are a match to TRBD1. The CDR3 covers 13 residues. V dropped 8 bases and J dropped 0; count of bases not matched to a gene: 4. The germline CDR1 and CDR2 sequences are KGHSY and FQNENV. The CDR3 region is CASQGQYSYEQYF. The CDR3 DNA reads TGTGCCAGCCAGGGACAGTACTCCTACGAGCAGTACTTC.

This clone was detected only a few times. Here the CDR3 DNA reads TGTGCCAGCAGCAAAGAGGGGGGGGCCCATGAGCAGTTCTTC. Translating gives CASSKEGGAHEQFF. The chain carries TRBV13 and TRBJ2-1; D possibly corresponds to TRBD2 (7 bases). The length of the CDR3 is 14 residues. V shed 5 bases and J shed 8 bases, with 16 bases lying between them. The V gene's germline CDR1 is PRHDT and CDR2 FYEKMQ (reference sequence).

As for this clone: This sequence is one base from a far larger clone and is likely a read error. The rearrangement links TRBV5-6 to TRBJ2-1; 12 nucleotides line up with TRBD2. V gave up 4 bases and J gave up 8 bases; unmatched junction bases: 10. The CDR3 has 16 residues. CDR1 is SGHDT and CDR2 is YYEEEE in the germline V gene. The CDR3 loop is CASSQDRLAGVYEQFF. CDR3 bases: TGTGCCAGCAGCCAAGATCGACTAGCGGGAGTCTATGAGCAGTTCTTC.

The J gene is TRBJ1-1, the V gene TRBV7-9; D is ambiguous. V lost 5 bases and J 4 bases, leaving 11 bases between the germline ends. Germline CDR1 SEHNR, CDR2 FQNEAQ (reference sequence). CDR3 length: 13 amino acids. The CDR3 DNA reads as TGTGCCAGCAGCAACGGGCCACTCACTGAAGCTTTCTTT. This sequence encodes CASSNGPLTEAFF.

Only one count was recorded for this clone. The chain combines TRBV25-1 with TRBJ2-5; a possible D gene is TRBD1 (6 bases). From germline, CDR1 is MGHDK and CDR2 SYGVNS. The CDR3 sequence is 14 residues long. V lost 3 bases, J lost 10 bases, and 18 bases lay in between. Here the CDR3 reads CASSDPGGPGDQYF. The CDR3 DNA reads TGTGCCAGCAGTGATCCCGGCGGCCCAGGGGACCAGTACTTC.